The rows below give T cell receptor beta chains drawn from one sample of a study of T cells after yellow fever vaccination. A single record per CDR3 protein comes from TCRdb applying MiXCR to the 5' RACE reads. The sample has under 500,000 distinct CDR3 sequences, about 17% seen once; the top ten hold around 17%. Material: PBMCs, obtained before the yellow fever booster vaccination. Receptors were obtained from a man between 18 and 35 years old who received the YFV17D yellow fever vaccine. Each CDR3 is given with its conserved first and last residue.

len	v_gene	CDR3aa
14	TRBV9	CASSVEDIQETQYF
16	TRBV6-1	CASRRGQGSGNYGYTF
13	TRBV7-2	CASSLHPKTEAFF
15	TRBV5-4	CASHLKGGFTDTQYF
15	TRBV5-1	CASSLNTAYDSPLHF
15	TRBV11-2	CASSGPGAFGNTIYF
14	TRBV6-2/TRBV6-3	CASTAASGANVLTF
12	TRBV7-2	CASRMNTGELFF
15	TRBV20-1	CSARGQTGWNEKLFF
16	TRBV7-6	CASSLDRPSSYNEQFF
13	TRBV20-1	CRVGQGTNYGYTF
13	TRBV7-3	CASTAGDTGELFF
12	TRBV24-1	CATATGGSEAFF
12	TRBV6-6	CASRRQGGGYTF
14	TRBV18	CASSDRASYNEQFF
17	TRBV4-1	CASSHSGQGTNTGELFF
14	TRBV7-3	CASSLDSRNTEAFF
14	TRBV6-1	CASIRDLGSYEQYF
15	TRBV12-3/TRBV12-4	CASSPRHPTNEKLFF
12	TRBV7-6	CATRATAGAKFF
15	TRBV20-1	CSARDADRTTDTQYF
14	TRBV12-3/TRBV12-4	CASSPGQSSGIQYF
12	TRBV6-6	CASSTPPTEAFF
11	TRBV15	CATSSNIEQFF
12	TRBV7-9	CASSFGQDGYTF
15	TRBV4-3	CASSQDQSGRGGYTF
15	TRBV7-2	CASSRTSGVPGELFF
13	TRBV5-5	CASSVGHLTEAFF
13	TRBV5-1	CASSLTVTDTQYF
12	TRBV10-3	CAISESLNGEFF
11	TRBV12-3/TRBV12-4	CASRVGSEQYF
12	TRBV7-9	CASSQGQAPQYF
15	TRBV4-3	CASSQSYRVNTEAFF
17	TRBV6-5	CASSYSGVAGGGETQYF
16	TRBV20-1	CSARGLAGDTYNEQFF
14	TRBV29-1	CSAGTGVDSTEAFF
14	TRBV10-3	CAIRVTGDQETQYF
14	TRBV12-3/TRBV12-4	CASSLEAGPHEQYF
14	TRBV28	CASTLGFSGNTIYF
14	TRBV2	CASSEGKNTGELFF
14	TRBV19	CASTPGVGRYGYTF
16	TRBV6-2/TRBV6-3	CASSYPRGLAADEQFF
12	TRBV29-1	CSVEFGGYEQYF
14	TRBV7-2	CASSLWAGDEKLFF
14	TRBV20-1	CSATVGASKGTQYF
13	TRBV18	CASSPAGSETQYF
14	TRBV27	CASSWGQGNSPLHF
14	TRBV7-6	CASSLVPDSETQYF
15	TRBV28	CASSAPRTGAAEAFF
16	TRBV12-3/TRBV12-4	CASSSYGTGHTGELFF
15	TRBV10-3	CAISESKDRGDIQYF
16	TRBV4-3	CASSHAGSSGANVLTF
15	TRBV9	CASSVAATGDQPQHF
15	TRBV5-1	CASRSAGSSYNEQFF
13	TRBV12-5	CASGFAGGNEQFF
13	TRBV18	CASSPPGPSGYTF
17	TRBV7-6	CASSLAVAGGLTDTQYF